This TCR beta chain is drawn from a study of blood T cell repertoires in COVID-19. On the study more broadly: Specimens from acute and convalescent COVID-19 originated in the United States, Italy and Spain. In each case, the material was cDNA or gDNA derived from T cells, B-cell-depleted T cells, or PBMCs.

Generated by immunoSEQ multiplex PCR, the TCRdb table keeps only in-frame clones and is missing some. The repertoire consists of 390,000 or so clones, with around 92% occurring once and the leading ten covering around 3%. Enrolled during active infection, Seattle patients were then followed longitudinally. The V gene's germline CDR1 is MNHEY and CDR2 SVGEGT. With V trimmed by 5 bases and J by 2 bases, 4 bases remained unmatched. This CDR3 comprises 16 residues. The sequenced material came from peripheral blood. This sequence joins TRBV6-2 or TRBV6-3 and TRBJ2-1, with TRBD2 identical over 12 bases. This receptor was taken from a woman aged 25-40 years with COVID-19, enrolled during active disease. CDR3 sequence reads: CASSKTSGGTYNEQFF. The CDR3 bases are TGTGCCAGCAGTAAGACTAGCGGGGGTACCTACAATGAGCAGTTCTTC.